Listed here are 22 T cell receptor beta chains from one sample, sequenced in a study of blood T cells in healthy people across ages (dated by TCRdb to the mid-2010s). Library preparation employed 5' RACE. The sample was run on an Illumina HiSeq 2500. The second PCR ran for roughly 7 to 11 cycles and used a J-beta primer mix along with a sample-barcoded 5' primer. TCRdb ran its own pipeline on the public reads, namely fastp trimming at Q25 and MiXCR clone calling, and kept in-frame beta chains. CDR3 protein duplicates are merged, each entry listing the most common genes and DNA. In this sample the table shows over 600,000 distinct CDR3 sequences, around 41% of which occur a single time. The ten top clones hold 25% to 35% of the sample. The sample comprised blood. Every receptor here comes from a man older than 75 in good health.

J is TRBJ2-2 and V is TRBV12-3 or TRBV12-4, with 7 nucleotides matching TRBD2. The CDR3 has 17 amino acids. With 1 base clipped from V and 0 bases from J, the junction kept 5 bases outside the gene matches. CDR3 sequence: CASSLGGTSANTGELFF. For the CDR3, the DNA is TGTGCCAGCAGTTTAGGGGGAACTAGCGCGAACACCGGGGAGCTGTTTTTT.

The sample holds a few counts of this clonotype. The CDR3, as DNA: TGTGCCAGCAGTGGGCAGCTCCCAGAGACCCAGTACTTC. Amino acids: CASSGQLPETQYF. The chain recombines TRBV2 with TRBJ2-5, with D unclear. Looked up from germline, CDR1 is SNHLY and CDR2 is FYNNEI. The CDR3 spans 13 residues. Trimming stripped 4 bases from V and 4 bases from J, with 10 bases between.

This clonotype has just a few counts. The chain combines TRBV20-1 with TRBJ2-1; 7 bases are a match to TRBD2. From germline, CDR1 is DFQATT and CDR2 SNEGSKA (reference sequence). V lost 2 bases and J lost 4; bases outside the gene matches: 11. The length of the CDR3 is 16 residues. The CDR3 DNA reads TGCAGTGCTAGAAATGTCAAACTAGCGCAATACAATGAGCAGTTCTTC. Protein sequence: CSARNVKLAQYNEQFF.

Regarding this clonotype: An end of the junction does not agree with germline; a read error may underlie this. This chain uses TRBV5-1 with TRBJ2-1; 7 bases are a match to TRBD2. CDR1 and CDR2 (germline): SGHRS, YFSETQ. The CDR3 covers 12 residues. CDR3 sequence reads: CASGLVNNDQFF. The CDR3 bases are TGCGCCAGCGGACTAGTAAACAATGATCAGTTCTTC.

This chain connects TRBV9 to TRBJ2-2, with TRBD2 matching over 7 bases. The CDR3 contains 16 residues. J lost 5 bases, V lost 4 bases, and 11 bases had no gene match. Per the germline V gene, CDR1 is SGDLS and CDR2 is YYNGEE. The DNA for the CDR3 is TGTGCCAGCAGCACCCGCGGGGGTGGAGAGACCGGGGAGCTGTTTTTT. Translation: CASSTRGGGETGELFF.

Remarks on this clonotype: Just one base apart from a much larger clone, this may be a read error. V and J are TRBV29-1 and TRBJ1-1; D uncertain. The length of the CDR3 is 13 residues. Germline loops: CDR1 SQVTM, CDR2 ANQGSEA. V gave up 7 bases and J gave up 1 base, with 13 bases separating them. Here the CDR3 reads CSARAGSNTEAFF. The CDR3 DNA reads TGCAGCGCAAGAGCGGGGTCGAACACTGAAGCTTTCTTT.

The chain couples TRBV4-2 to TRBJ2-3, with 10 bases fitting TRBD2. The germline gives CDR1 LGHNA, CDR2 YNFKEQ. Unmatched junction bases numbered 7, after V lost 2 bases and J lost 5 bases. The CDR3 totals 16 residues. DNA of the CDR3: TGTGCCAGCAGCCAAATGAGCGGGGGGGCTCAAGATACGCAGTATTTT. Protein product: CASSQMSGGAQDTQYF.

Only a few counts were recorded for this clonotype. The chain is built from TRBV7-2 and TRBJ1-6, with D possibly matching TRBD1 (6 bases). V lost 7 bases, J lost 10 bases, and 23 bases lay in between. From germline, CDR1 is SGHTA and CDR2 FQGNSA. The CDR3 runs 16 residues. The CDR3 loop reads CASNSDPGAVRSPLHF. CDR3 nucleotides: TGTGCCAGCAATTCCGACCCGGGGGCCGTGAGATCACCCCTCCACTTT.

The genes are TRBV12-3 or TRBV12-4 and TRBJ2-1; 8 bases are shared with TRBD2. The CDR3 runs 15 residues. The J segment lost 6 bases and the V segment lost 6 bases, leaving 10 bases of the junction unmatched. Here the CDR3 DNA reads TGTGCCAGCAGCCTCCTCGGGACTAGTGGCAATGAGCAGTTCTTC. As protein: CASSLLGTSGNEQFF.

The sample holds one count of this clonotype. This chain's CDR3 is CSVGKGGEAFF. Here the CDR3 DNA reads TGCAGCGTTGGGAAGGGAGGTGAAGCTTTCTTT. This chain uses TRBV29-1 with TRBJ1-1; no clear D gene. Per germline, CDR1 SQVTM and CDR2 ANQGSEA. The length of the CDR3 is 11 residues. Trimming left V 4 bases short and J 7 bases short, with 10 bases between.

This clonotype was seen a few times. CDR3 coding DNA: TGTGCCAGCAATAAGGCGGGGGGCAGATCCTACGAGCAGTACTTC. Protein sequence: CASNKAGGRSYEQYF. This chain connects TRBV6-5 to TRBJ2-7, with TRBD2 matching over 8 bases. From germline, CDR1 is MNHEY and CDR2 SVGAGI. This CDR3 contains 15 residues. Trimming at V came to 7 bases and at J to 1 base, leaving 9 bases not matched to a gene.

The chain combines TRBV6-2 or TRBV6-3 with TRBJ2-7, with 11 bases that match TRBD1. The CDR3 consists of 16 residues. Germline lookup yields CDR1 MNHEY and CDR2 SVGEGT. The V segment lost 6 bases and the J segment 5 bases; nucleotides outside the gene matches: 12. CDR3 nucleotide sequence: TGTGCCAGCAGCCCCCTCAGGACAGGGGGCGGCGACGAGCAGTACTTC. Translated: CASSPLRTGGGDEQYF.

The J gene is TRBJ2-7, the V gene TRBV5-1; D gene ambiguous. Trimming took off 2 bases at V and 3 bases at J, with 21 bases between the two ends. The CDR3 runs 17 residues. The germline gives CDR1 SGHRS, CDR2 YFSETQ. In DNA form, the CDR3 reads TGCGCCAGCAGCTTTTCAATCTCGAGGACGTTGGACTACGAGCAGTACTTC. Residues: CASSFSISRTLDYEQYF.

J is TRBJ2-1 and V is TRBV9; 7 bases fit TRBD2. This CDR3 contains 15 residues. V lost 4 bases, J lost 0 bases, and 4 bases stayed unmatched. CDR1 SGDLS and CDR2 YYNGEE come from the germline V gene. DNA for the CDR3: TGTGCCAGCAGCCCCCGGACTAGCTCCTACAATGAGCAGTTCTTC. It encodes CASSPRTSSYNEQFF.

The gene calls are TRBV4-2 and TRBJ2-2; TRBD2 agrees at 10 bases. V gave up 0 bases and J gave up 6 bases; unmatched junction bases: 10. The CDR3 totals 18 residues. Germline V gives CDR1 LGHNA, CDR2 YNFKEQ. The DNA of the CDR3 is TGTGCCAGCAGCCAAGAGGGGGTCAGCGGGGGGGATTCCGGGGAGCTGTTTTTT. It codes for CASSQEGVSGGDSGELFF.

The gene calls are TRBV5-1 and TRBJ2-4, with D maybe TRBD2 (5 bases). The CDR3 sequence is 16 residues long. V lost 3 bases, J lost 0 bases, and 13 bases lay in between. CDR1 is SGHRS and CDR2 is YFSETQ in the germline V gene. CDR3 in amino acids: CASSSGLTLAKNIQYF. For the CDR3, the DNA is TGCGCCAGCAGCTCCGGACTGACTCTAGCCAAAAACATTCAGTACTTC. The full variable domain, completed using reference TRBV5-1 and TRBJ2-4, is KAGVTQTPRYLIKTRGQQVTLSCSPISGHRSVSWYQQTPGQGLQFLFEYFSETQRNKGNFPGRFSGRQFSNSRSEMNVSTLELGDSALYLCASSSGLTLAKNIQYFGAGTRLSVL.

Details on this clonotype: Germline is not matched at one junction end, which may reflect a read error. The V gene is TRBV7-9, the J gene TRBJ2-1, with 7 bases lining up with TRBD2. Germline V gene data show CDR1 as SEHNR and CDR2 as FQNEAQ (reference sequence). The CDR3 loop spans 17 amino acids. Written as DNA, the CDR3 is TGTGCCAGCAGCTTTTTGGGGGGGGGTCCGTCCTACAATGGGCAGTTCTTC. Translated, it gives CASSFLGGGPSYNGQFF.

A few counts support this clonotype. This rearrangement joins TRBV13 to TRBJ2-3; D might be TRBD1 (5 bases). Between the trimmed V and J ends, which lost 5 bases and 5 bases, there was a span of 14 bases. This CDR3 has 14 residues. From germline, CDR1 is PRHDT and CDR2 FYEKMQ (reference sequence). DNA for the CDR3: TGTGCCAGCAGCCCCTACCGAAGGGGAGATACGCAGTATTTT. This encodes CASSPYRRGDTQYF.

The V and J genes are TRBV29-1 and TRBJ1-6; TRBD1 aligns across 7 bases. V was clipped by 4 bases and J by 5 bases; unmatched bases: 5. The CDR3 extends over 14 amino acids. The germline V gene has CDR1 SQVTM and CDR2 ANQGSEA. The CDR3 sequence is CSVARDRDNSPLHF. The DNA of the CDR3 is TGCAGCGTTGCCCGGGACAGAGATAATTCACCCCTCCACTTT.

There are a few counts of this clonotype. V is TRBV4-3 and J is TRBJ2-3; D uncertain. The V gene lost 1 base and the J gene lost 4 bases, with 15 bases spanning the gap. The germline V gene has CDR1 LGHNA and CDR2 YSLEER. This CDR3 is 16 amino acids long. CDR3: CASSQAQRGAADTQYF. The CDR3 DNA is TGCGCCAGCAGCCAAGCTCAGCGAGGCGCAGCAGATACGCAGTATTTT.

This clonotype was observed a handful of times. The chain links TRBV28 to TRBJ2-7; TRBD2 matches at 9 bases. This CDR3 has 15 residues. CDR1 is MDHEN and CDR2 is SYDVKM in the germline V gene. With V trimmed by 3 bases and J by 4 bases, 7 bases remained unmatched. This chain's CDR3 is CASSFPSGEIYEQYF. The CDR3 nucleotides read TGTGCCAGCAGTTTCCCTAGCGGGGAGATATACGAGCAGTACTTC.

This chain connects TRBV20-1 to TRBJ2-1, with 10 bases lining up with TRBD2. Germline loops: CDR1 DFQATT, CDR2 SNEGSKA (reference sequence). CDR3 length: 14 residues. Trimming cost V 6 bases and J 5 bases; bases outside gene matches: 7. CDR3 coding DNA: TGCAGTGCAAAACTAGCGGGAATTCACAATGAGCAGTTCTTC. It specifies CSAKLAGIHNEQFF.